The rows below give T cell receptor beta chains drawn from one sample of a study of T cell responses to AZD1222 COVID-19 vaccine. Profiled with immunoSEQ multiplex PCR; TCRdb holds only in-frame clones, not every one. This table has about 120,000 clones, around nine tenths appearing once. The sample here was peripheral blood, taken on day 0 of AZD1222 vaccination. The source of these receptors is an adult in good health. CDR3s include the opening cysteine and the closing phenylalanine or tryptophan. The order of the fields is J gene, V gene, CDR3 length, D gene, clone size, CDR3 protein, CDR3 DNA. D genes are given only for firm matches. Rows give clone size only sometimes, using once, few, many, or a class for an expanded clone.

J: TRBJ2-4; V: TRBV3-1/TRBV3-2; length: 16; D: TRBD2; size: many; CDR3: CASSLIAGVTKNIQYF; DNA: TGTGCCAGCAGCCTTATAGCGGGGGTCACCAAAAACATTCAGTACTTC
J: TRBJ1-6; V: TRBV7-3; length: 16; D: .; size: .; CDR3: CASSLNQVSYNSPLHF; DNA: TGTGCCAGCAGCTTAAACCAGGTCTCCTATAATTCACCCCTCCACTTT
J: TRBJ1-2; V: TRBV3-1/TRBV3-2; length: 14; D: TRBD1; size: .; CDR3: CASSQGQGIYGYTF; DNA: TGTGCCAGCAGCCAAGGACAGGGGATTTATGGCTACACCTTC
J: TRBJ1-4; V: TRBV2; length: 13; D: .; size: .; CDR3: CASSWDTSEKLFF; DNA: TGTGCCAGCAGTTGGGACACTAGTGAAAAACTGTTTTTT
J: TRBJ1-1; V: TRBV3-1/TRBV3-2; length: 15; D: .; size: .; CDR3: CASSHQGERGTEAFF; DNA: TGTGCCAGCAGCCATCAAGGGGAGAGGGGCACTGAAGCTTTCTTT
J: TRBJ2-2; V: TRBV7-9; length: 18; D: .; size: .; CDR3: CASRPSGTRRAGGGELFF; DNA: TGTGCCAGCAGGCCCTCCGGGACCAGACGAGCGGGTGGCGGGGAGCTGTTTTTT
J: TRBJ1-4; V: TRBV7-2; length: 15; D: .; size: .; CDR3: CASSFHEGRVEKLFF; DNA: TGTGCCAGCAGCTTTCACGAGGGGCGCGTCGAAAAACTGTTTTTT
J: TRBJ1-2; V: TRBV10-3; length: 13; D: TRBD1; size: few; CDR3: CAISWTGSYGYTF; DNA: TGTGCCATATCGTGGACAGGGTCCTATGGCTACACCTTC
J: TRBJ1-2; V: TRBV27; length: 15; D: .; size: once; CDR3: CASSSRRSFNYGYTF; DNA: TGTGCCAGCAGTTCCCGCAGATCCTTTAACTATGGCTACACCTTC
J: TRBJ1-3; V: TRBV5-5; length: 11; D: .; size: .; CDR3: CASSSGNTIYF; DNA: TGTGCCAGCAGCTCTGGAAACACCATATATTTT
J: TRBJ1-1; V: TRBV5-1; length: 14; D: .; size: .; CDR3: CASSLAPPALEAFF; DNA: TGCGCCAGCAGCTTGGCCCCGCCGGCACTCGAAGCTTTCTTT
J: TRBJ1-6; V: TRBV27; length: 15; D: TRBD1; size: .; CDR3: CASSFSDRGSSPLHF; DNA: TGTGCCAGCAGTTTCTCGGACAGGGGTAGCTCACCCCTCCACTTT
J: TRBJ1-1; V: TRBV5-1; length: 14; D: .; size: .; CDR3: CASSLVRGKTEAFF; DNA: TGCGCCAGCAGCTTGGTCAGGGGAAAGACTGAAGCTTTCTTT
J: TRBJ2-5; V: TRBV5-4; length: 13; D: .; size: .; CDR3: CASSAGPQETQYF; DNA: TGTGCCAGCAGCGCCGGGCCCCAAGAGACCCAGTACTTC
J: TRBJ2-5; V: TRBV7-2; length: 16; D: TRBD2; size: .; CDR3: CASSFLRGGGLETQYF; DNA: TGTGCCAGCAGCTTTCTCCGGGGGGGCGGCTTAGAGACCCAGTACTTC
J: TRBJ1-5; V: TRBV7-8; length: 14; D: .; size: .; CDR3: CASSLRPGNQPQHF; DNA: TGTGCCAGCAGCCTTAGACCGGGAAATCAGCCCCAGCATTTT
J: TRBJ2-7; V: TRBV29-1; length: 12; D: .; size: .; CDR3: CSAGTPSYEQYF; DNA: TGCAGCGCTGGGACACCCTCCTACGAGCAGTACTTC
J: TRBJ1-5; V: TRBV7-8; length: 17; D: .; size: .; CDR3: CASSLGWPGGVYQPQHF; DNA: TGTGCCAGCAGCTTAGGATGGCCCGGGGGCGTCTATCAGCCCCAGCATTTT
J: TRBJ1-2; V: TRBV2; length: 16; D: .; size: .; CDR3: CASSDGAGARSYGYTF; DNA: TGTGCCAGCAGTGACGGGGCAGGGGCCCGTAGCTATGGCTACACCTTC
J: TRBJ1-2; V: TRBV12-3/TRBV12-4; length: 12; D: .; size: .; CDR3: CASKKILGGYTF; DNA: TGTGCCAGCAAGAAAATTCTTGGGGGCTACACCTTC
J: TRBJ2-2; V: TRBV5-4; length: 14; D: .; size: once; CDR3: CASSARGLPRELFF; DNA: TGTGCCAGCAGCGCCCGGGGCCTCCCCCGGGAGCTGTTTTTT
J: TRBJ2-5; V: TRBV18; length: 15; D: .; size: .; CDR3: CASSPPRGGEETQYF; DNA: TGTGCCAGCTCACCACCGAGGGGTGGGGAAGAGACCCAGTACTTC
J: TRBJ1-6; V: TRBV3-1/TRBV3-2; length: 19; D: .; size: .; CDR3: CASSQDRGDPGNNNSPLHF; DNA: TGTGCCAGCAGCCAAGATCGGGGAGACCCGGGAAACAATAATTCACCCCTCCACTTT
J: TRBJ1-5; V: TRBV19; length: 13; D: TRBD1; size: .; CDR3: CASSGQGIGPQHF; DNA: TGTGCCAGTAGCGGACAGGGGATCGGGCCCCAGCATTTT
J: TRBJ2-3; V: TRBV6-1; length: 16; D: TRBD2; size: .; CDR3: CASSELSGGYTDTQYF; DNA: TGTGCCAGCAGTGAACTGAGCGGGGGATACACAGATACGCAGTATTTT
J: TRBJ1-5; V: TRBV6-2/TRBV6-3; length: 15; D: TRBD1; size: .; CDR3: CASSYAGQAAGPQHF; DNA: TGTGCCAGCAGTTACGCCGGACAGGCTGCGGGGCCCCAGCATTTT
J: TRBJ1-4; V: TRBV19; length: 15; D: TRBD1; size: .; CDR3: CASSSWGQGGEKLFF; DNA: TGTGCCAGTAGTTCCTGGGGACAGGGAGGCGAAAAACTGTTTTTT
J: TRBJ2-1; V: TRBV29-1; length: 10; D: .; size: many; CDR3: CSVTQHEQFF; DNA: TGCAGCGTAACACAACATGAGCAGTTCTTC
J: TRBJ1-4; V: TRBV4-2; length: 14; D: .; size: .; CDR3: CASSQSGYSEKLFF; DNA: TGTGCCAGCAGCCAATCCGGGTATAGTGAAAAACTGTTTTTT
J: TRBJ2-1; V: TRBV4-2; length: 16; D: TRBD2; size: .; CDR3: CASSQTDSGGYNEQFF; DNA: TGTGCCAGCAGCCAGACAGATAGCGGGGGTTACAATGAGCAGTTCTTC
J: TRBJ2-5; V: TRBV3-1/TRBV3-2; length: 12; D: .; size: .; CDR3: CASSQDAETQYF; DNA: TGTGCCAGCAGCCAAGATGCAGAGACCCAGTACTTC
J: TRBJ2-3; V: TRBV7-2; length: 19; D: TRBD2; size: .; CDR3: CASSPQGLASRTRTDTQYF; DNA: TGTGCCAGCAGCCCTCAGGGACTAGCAAGTAGGACTCGGACAGATACGCAGTATTTT
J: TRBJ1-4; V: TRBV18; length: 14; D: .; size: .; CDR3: CASSPIPTNEKLFF; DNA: TGTGCCAGCTCACCGATTCCAACTAATGAAAAACTGTTTTTT
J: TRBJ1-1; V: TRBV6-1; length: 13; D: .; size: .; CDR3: CASKRTANTEAFF; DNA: TGTGCCAGCAAGAGGACAGCCAACACTGAAGCTTTCTTT
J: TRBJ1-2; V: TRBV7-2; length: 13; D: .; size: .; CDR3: CASSAGGYYGYTF; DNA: TGTGCCAGCAGCGCCGGGGGTTACTATGGCTACACCTTC
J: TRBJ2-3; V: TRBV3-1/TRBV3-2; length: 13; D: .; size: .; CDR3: CASSQEGLDTQYF; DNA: TGTGCCAGCAGCCAAGAGGGCTTAGATACGCAGTATTTT
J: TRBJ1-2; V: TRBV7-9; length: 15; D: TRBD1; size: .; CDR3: CASSLNTGGNYGYTF; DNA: TGTGCCAGCAGCTTAAATACAGGGGGAAACTATGGCTACACCTTC
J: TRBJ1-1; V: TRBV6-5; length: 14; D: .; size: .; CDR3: CASSYSAGGTEAFF; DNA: TGTGCCAGCAGTTACAGCGCAGGAGGGACTGAAGCTTTCTTT
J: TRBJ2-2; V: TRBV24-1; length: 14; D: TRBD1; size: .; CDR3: CATSRTGGTGELFF; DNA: TGTGCCACCAGTCGGACAGGGGGGACCGGGGAGCTGTTTTTT
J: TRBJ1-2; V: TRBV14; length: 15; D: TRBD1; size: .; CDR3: CASSRPGQGEDGYTF; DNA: TGTGCCAGCAGCCGACCGGGACAGGGGGAGGATGGCTACACCTTC
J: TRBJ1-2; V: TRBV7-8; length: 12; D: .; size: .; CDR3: CASSLEGAGYTF; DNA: TGTGCCAGCAGCTTAGAAGGGGCAGGCTACACCTTC
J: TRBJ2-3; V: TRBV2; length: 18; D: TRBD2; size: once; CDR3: CASSGNPGLAGGADTQYF; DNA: TGTGCCAGCAGCGGAAACCCGGGACTAGCGGGGGGAGCAGATACGCAGTATTTT
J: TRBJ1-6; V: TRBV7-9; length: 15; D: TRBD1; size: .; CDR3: CASSLATGAGSPLHF; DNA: TGTGCCAGCAGCTTAGCGACAGGGGCGGGTTCACCCCTCCACTTT
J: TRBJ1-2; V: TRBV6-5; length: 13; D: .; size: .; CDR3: CASSSGWVYGYTF; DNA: TGTGCCAGCAGTTCCGGGTGGGTCTATGGCTACACCTTC
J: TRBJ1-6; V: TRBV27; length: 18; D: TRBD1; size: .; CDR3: CASSPGTARSSYNSPLHF; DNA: TGTGCCAGCAGTCCAGGGACAGCCCGGAGCTCCTATAATTCACCCCTCCACTTT
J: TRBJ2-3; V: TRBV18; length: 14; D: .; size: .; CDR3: CASSPPGFTDTQYF; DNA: TGTGCCAGCTCACCACCGGGGTTCACAGATACGCAGTATTTT
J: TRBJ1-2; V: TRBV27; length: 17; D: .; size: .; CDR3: CASSLNTAQGGLKGYTF; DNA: TGTGCCAGCAGTCTCAACACGGCACAGGGTGGTTTAAAGGGCTACACCTTC
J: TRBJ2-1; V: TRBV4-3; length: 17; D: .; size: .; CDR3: CASSQDPSGGRYNEQFF; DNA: TGCGCCAGCAGCCAAGATCCGTCGGGGGGCCGCTACAATGAGCAGTTCTTC